The T cell receptor (beta chain) under discussion was sequenced for a study of cytomegalovirus exposure and HLA in healthy donors. Study-wide findings and caveats: Most of the TCR beta V segments (in an earlier analysis) were productive either about 87% or about 30% of the time. Presence/absence analyses assumed roughly uniform sequencing depth across donors. With later analysis, a missense DCLRE1C variant became linked to TCR beta V- and J-gene trimming.

With 60 Vbeta and 13 Jbeta primers, the PCR was carried out. Profiling relied on immunoSEQ multiplex PCR, and the TCRdb table lists in-frame clones only, not all of them. The data show some 90,000 clones, 76% seen once. In regard to this clone: Its antigen is as yet unknown.

Each donor was nominally healthy when sampled (though unrecorded immune exposures were likely). Trimming removed 6 bases from V and 3 bases from J; junction bases left unmatched: 2. The CDR3 loop spans 14 amino acids. Looked up from germline, CDR1 is ENHRY and CDR2 is SYGVKD. The source of this sequence is a man aged 35 to 55 in good health and CMV-seronegative. Material for sequencing was PBMCs. This sequence joins TRBV10-3 and TRBJ2-2; 9 bases map to TRBD2. CDR3 in DNA: TGTGCCATCAGAGCGGGAGGCCACACCGGGGAGCTGTTTTTT. Its protein product is CAIRAGGHTGELFF.